What follows are 14 T cell receptor beta chains derived from one specimen sequenced in a study of tumor-infiltrating lymphocytes in primary liver carcinoma. With approximately 500 ng total RNA as template and a constant-region primer, TCR beta cDNA was made. The TCR beta library was amplified through three nested multiplex PCR rounds in a modified ARM-PCR procedure. The first two PCR rounds used TRBV1-TRBV30 primers with a Cbeta primer, 10 cycles each. TCRdb re-called the multiplex PCR reads through MiXCR, storing one row per CDR3 protein. The sample includes about 50,000 distinct CDR3 sequences, 65% to 85% of them seen just once. Joint extraction of RNA and DNA used roughly 19-31 mg of bulk tissue that was unsorted. Sequenced material: liver tumor tissue from sampling region 5. The sample's subset: tumor region T5, tumor centre. The receptors originated from a man aged 40-50 years with primary liver carcinoma and hepatitis B virus infection.

Notes on this clonotype: Germline is not matched at one junction end, which may reflect a read error. The rearrangement uses TRBV6-6 and TRBJ2-7; D unresolved. The germline V gene encodes CDR1 MNHNY and CDR2 SVGAGI (reference sequence). This CDR3 has 11 residues. This CDR3 is CASSPSEKQYF. CDR3 DNA sequence: TGTGCCAGCAGTCCCTCGGAGAAGCAATACTTC.

Comments on this clonotype: One end of the junction is discordant with germline, which a read error may explain. The rearrangement uses TRBV13 and TRBJ1-5; weak D call: TRBD1 (5 bases). The CDR3 loop spans 14 amino acids. Germline assignment: CDR1 PRHDT and CDR2 FYEKMQ (reference sequence). The chain's CDR3 is CTSNLGGSNQPQHF. The CDR3 DNA follows: TGTACCAGCAACCTTGGGGGGAGTAATCAGCCCCAACATTTT.

On this clonotype: One end of the junction is discordant with germline, which a read error may explain. This rearrangement joins TRBV12-3 or TRBV12-4 to TRBJ1-3; TRBD1 is a possible D gene (5 bases). The CDR3 is 14 amino acids. The CDR3 sequence is CASSFRGTGNTVYF. As DNA, the CDR3 is TGTGCCAGCAGTTTTCGGGGGACGGGAAACACCGTATATTTT.

About this clonotype itself: Mismatch with germline at one junction end may stem from a read error. The chain carries TRBV28 and TRBJ1-1, with a tentative D call TRBD1 (5 bases). This CDR3 has 14 residues. Germline V lookup: CDR1 MDHEN, CDR2 SYDVKM. DNA for the CDR3: TGTGCCAGCACCCTACGAGGGGTGAACACTGAAGTTCTCTTT. It encodes CASTLRGVNTEVLF.

This clonotype was observed once. One end of the junction does not line up with germline, which may come from a read error. The J gene is TRBJ2-1, the V gene TRBV6-6; 10 bases agree with TRBD2. This CDR3 region has 16 residues. Germline values: CDR1 MNHNY, CDR2 SVGAGI (reference sequence). For the CDR3, the DNA is TGTACCAGCAGTCCGACCATAGCGGGAGGCGGCAATGAGCAGTTCTTC. The encoded protein is CTSSPTIAGGGNEQFF.

Comment on this clonotype: Sequence at one end of the junction differs from germline and may be a read error. The chain joins TRBV10-3 to TRBJ2-7; D is possibly TRBD1 or TRBD2 (5 bases each). Germline V gives CDR1 ENHRY, CDR2 SYGVKD. CDR3 size: 13 residues. The CDR3 sequence: CAISGDLSYELYF. The CDR3 region has the DNA TGTGCCATCAGCGGGGACCTTTCCTACGAGCTGTACTTC.

As to this clonotype: The junction shows a germline mismatch at one end, possibly a read error. The chain carries TRBV6-1 and TRBJ1-3; perhaps TRBD1 as D (5 bases). Germline V gives CDR1 MNHNS, CDR2 SASEGT. CDR3 length equals 13 residues. The CDR3 DNA follows: TGTGCCAGCAGTTCGGGTCAGGGAAACACCGTATATTTT. This translates into CASSSGQGNTVYF.

This clonotype was observed a single time. A much larger clone is a single base away; this may be a read error. A read error is likely, as this CDR3 ends without the conserved phenylalanine or tryptophan. Because the CDR3's place on the DNA is in doubt, the DNA is left out and the CDR3 is given as listed by TCRdb. The chain combines TRBV30 with TRBJ1-1. Germline V CDR1 and CDR2: GTSNPN, SVGIG (reference sequence). Counting both end residues, the CDR3 totals 13 amino acids. The CDR3 loop is CAWRFVMNTEGFS.

The rearrangement joins TRBV12-3 or TRBV12-4 to TRBJ1-1; the D is unclear. The CDR3 sequence is 14 residues long. CDR3 region: CPITVGYGDTEAFF. The CDR3 DNA reads TGTCCCATCACCGTCGGCTACGGGGACACTGAAGCTTTCTTT.

In this sample, this clonotype turned up once. One end of the junction fails to match germline, which may point to a read error. This sequence joins TRBV11-1 and TRBJ2-2; TRBD1 is a possible D gene (5 bases). The CDR3 sequence is 15 residues long. The germline gives CDR1 SGHAT, CDR2 FQDESV (reference sequence). The CDR3 spells CASSLVQENTWELFF. DNA for the CDR3: TGTGCTAGCAGCTTAGTACAGGAAAATACCTGGGAGCTGTTTTTT.

As for this clonotype: Since no conserved phenylalanine or tryptophan closes the CDR3, a read error is the likely cause. The genes are TRBV6-1 and TRBJ1-2, with a weak D call TRBD1 (5 bases). This CDR3 contains 20 residues. CDR1 is MNHNS, CDR2 SASEGT, per germline. V lost 3 bases to trimming and J lost 2 bases, with 28 bases between them. The DNA of the CDR3 is TGTGCCAGCAGTGAGTCAAGGGCAGGGATAAAGGCAGAGTCGAACTATGGCTACACCTTG. Its translation: CASSESRAGIKAESNYGYTL.

For this clonotype: One junction end disagrees with the germline gene, perhaps due to a read error. This chain joins TRBV14 and TRBJ2-1; possibly TRBD1 or TRBD2 for D (6 bases each). The CDR3 sequence is 17 residues long. The germline V gene has CDR1 SGHDN and CDR2 FVKESK. In nucleotides, the CDR3 is TGTGCCACCAGCCAAGAGGGCCAGGGGACTGGGTACAATGAGCAGTTTTTC. The encoded protein is CATSQEGQGTGYNEQFF. Supplemented by reference TRBV14 and TRBJ2-1, the full variable domain reads EAGVTQFPSHSVIEKGQTVTLRCDPISGHDNLYWYRRVMGKEIKFLLHFVKESKQDESGMPNNRFLAERTGGTYSTLKVQPAELEDSGVYFCATSQEGQGTGYNEQFFGPGTRLTVL.

Ten or more counts support this clonotype. The chain combines TRBV20-1 with TRBJ1-5, with TRBD1 matching 8 bases. The germline V gene has CDR1 DFQATT and CDR2 SNEGSKA (reference sequence). The CDR3 consists of 14 residues. Trimming removed 5 bases from V and 7 bases from J; junction bases left unmatched: 10. The CDR3 spells CSASQNRGWQPQHF. CDR3 DNA sequence: TGCAGTGCTTCCCAAAACAGGGGGTGGCAGCCCCAGCATTTT.

In regard to this clonotype: At one of its ends the junction is not consistent with the germline gene, which may arise from a read error. J is TRBJ2-3 and V is TRBV10-3, with D perhaps TRBD1 (5 bases). CDR1 and CDR2 (germline): ENHRY, SYGVKD. The CDR3 has 15 residues. CDR3 sequence reads: CAISAGKGRTDTQYF. For the CDR3, the DNA is TGTGCCATCAGTGCTGGCAAGGGGCGCACAGATACGCAGTACTTT.